This TCR beta chain was found in a study of post-analysis software for immune sequencing data. As for the study in general: Relapsing-remitting, secondary progressive and progressive-relapsing courses of multiple sclerosis were included.

The germline gives CDR1 SQVTM, CDR2 ANQGSEA. The CDR3 length is 15 residues. V was clipped by 0 bases and J by 0 bases; unmatched bases: 3. TCR beta cDNA libraries included unique molecular identifiers. The source material, about 0.9 to 11 million T cells, gave rise to 500,000 or so cDNA molecules. MiXCR, run by TCRdb on the PCR reads, gives a single entry per CDR3 protein. The data contain about 820,000 distinct CDR3 sequences, roughly 58% of them seen just once; the ten biggest clones take up 4.6%. Turning to this clonotype: Its specificity is not known.

Study-level results: With F measure, samples from one preparation batch clustered together strongly. Patients used four to six TRBV segments, including TRBV5-6, TRBV5-1 and TRBV20-1, more often than controls. Relative to controls, patients with multiple sclerosis showed significantly lower normalized Chao1 diversity.

Sequencing input: blood. This sequence joins TRBV29-1 and TRBJ2-3; 7 nucleotides line up with TRBD1. The sequence was collected from a girl aged 5-17 years with multiple sclerosis. CDR3 sequence: CSVEEGTVSTDTQYF. The CDR3 DNA sequence: TGCAGCGTTGAAGAGGGGACAGTGAGCACAGATACGCAGTATTTT.